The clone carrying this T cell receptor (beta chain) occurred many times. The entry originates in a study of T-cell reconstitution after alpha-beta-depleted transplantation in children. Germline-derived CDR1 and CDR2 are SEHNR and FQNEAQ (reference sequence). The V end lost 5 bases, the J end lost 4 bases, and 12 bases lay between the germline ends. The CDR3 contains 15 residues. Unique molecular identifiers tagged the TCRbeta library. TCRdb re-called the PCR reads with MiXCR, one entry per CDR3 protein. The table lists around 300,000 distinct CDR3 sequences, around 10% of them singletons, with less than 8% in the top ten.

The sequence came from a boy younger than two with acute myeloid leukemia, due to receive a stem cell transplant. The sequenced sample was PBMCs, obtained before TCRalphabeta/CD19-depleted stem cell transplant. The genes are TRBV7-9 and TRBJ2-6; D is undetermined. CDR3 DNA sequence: TGTGCCAGCAGCCCTCGGACGGCCGGGGCCAACGTCCTGACTTTC. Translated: CASSPRTAGANVLTF.